This TCR beta chain was documented in a study of blood T cell repertoires in COVID-19. Looking at the study overall: Samples representing acute and convalescent COVID-19 were sourced from the United States, Italy and Spain. T cells, B-cell-depleted T cells, or PBMCs supplied cDNA or gDNA.

Germline V gives CDR1 SGHRS, CDR2 YFSETQ. V was clipped by 1 base and J by 5 bases, with 13 bases between them. The CDR3 has 14 residues. Methods used by the authors: Reference gene primer amplification gave nucleated cell count estimates. Clones were sequenced by immunoSEQ multiplex PCR, and TCRdb holds only the in-frame ones, with some missing. V and J calls and clone size come straight from that table; D and trimming were deduced from the DNA. The data contain some 200,000 clones, roughly four fifths of them singletons. This clonotype originated in a woman in her 40s with acute or convalescent COVID-19. The V gene is TRBV5-1, the J gene TRBJ2-7; possibly TRBD1 for D (5 bases). The sample was peripheral blood. The CDR3 DNA sequence: TGCGCCAGCAGCTTGCCCAGGGTCCCCGACGAGCAGTACTTC. It codes for CASSLPRVPDEQYF.